These 13 T cell receptor beta chains were sequenced from one sample in a study of early stage breast cancer tumors. Sequencing was performed with immunoSEQ multiplex PCR; in TCRdb, only in-frame clones are kept and a portion is missing. This table has 60,000 to 80,000 clones, under 85% appearing once. The specimen sequenced was blood. The receptor set was obtained from a person in their sixties or seventies with breast cancer.

The chain recombines TRBV20-1 with TRBJ2-3, with D perhaps matching TRBD1 (5 bases). The CDR3 is made up of 11 amino acids. Trimming shortened V by 4 bases and J by 6 bases, and 8 bases separated the two germline ends. Germline loops: CDR1 DFQATT, CDR2 SNEGSKA (reference sequence). The CDR3 is CSATQGDTQYF. CDR3 sequence (DNA): TGCAGTGCTACCCAGGGTGATACGCAGTATTTT.

The V call is TRBV5-4, the J call TRBJ2-5; 10 bases match TRBD1. This CDR3 is 13 amino acids long. CDR1 SGHNT and CDR2 YYREEE come from the germline V gene (reference sequence). The trim removed 6 bases at V and 3 bases at J, leaving 2 bases unmatched. The CDR3 loop reads CASNGQGEETQYF. For the CDR3, the DNA is TGTGCCAGCAACGGACAGGGGGAAGAGACCCAGTACTTC.

The V gene is TRBV2, the J gene TRBJ2-1; the match to TRBD2 covers 8 bases. J was trimmed by 6 bases and V by 4 bases; bases with no gene match: 8. Germline assignment: CDR1 SNHLY and CDR2 FYNNEI. This CDR3 has 15 amino acids. The chain's CDR3 is CASSGGGGSRNEQFF. CDR3 coding DNA: TGTGCCAGCAGTGGGGGCGGGGGGTCCCGCAATGAGCAGTTCTTC.

The rearrangement uses TRBV18 and TRBJ2-7; 9 positions match TRBD1. From germline, CDR1 is KGHSH and CDR2 LQKENI. V gave up 3 bases and J gave up 4 bases; unmatched junction bases: 7. The CDR3 sequence is 15 residues long. CDR3 amino acids: CASSPPGQGNYEQYF. The CDR3 DNA sequence: TGTGCCAGCTCACCGCCGGGACAGGGTAATTACGAGCAGTACTTC.

The chain joins TRBV9 to TRBJ2-7; 7 bases fit TRBD1. V was clipped by 3 bases and J by 3 bases; unmatched bases: 9. Germline CDR1 reads SGDLS; CDR2 reads YYNGEE. The CDR3 extends over 15 amino acids. This CDR3 reads CASSASDRTYYEQYF. DNA for the CDR3: TGTGCCAGCAGCGCCTCGGACAGGACTTACTACGAGCAGTACTTC.

This clone has just a few counts. The chain carries TRBV5-1 and TRBJ1-6; D might be TRBD1 (5 bases). The CDR3 runs 17 residues. V shed 1 base and J shed 8 bases, with 19 bases lying between them. CDR1 and CDR2 from the germline V gene are SGHRS and YFSETQ. The CDR3 DNA reads TGCGCCAGCAGCTTGCATGGGTCGGGCAGGGAATATTCACCCCTCCACTTT. Translation gives CASSLHGSGREYSPLHF. The complete variable domain, with remaining parts taken from reference TRBV5-1 and TRBJ1-6, reads KAGVTQTPRYLIKTRGQQVTLSCSPISGHRSVSWYQQTPGQGLQFLFEYFSETQRNKGNFPGRFSGRQFSNSRSEMNVSTLELGDSALYLCASSLHGSGREYSPLHFGNGTRLTVT.

J is TRBJ2-7 and V is TRBV20-1; D might be TRBD2 (6 bases). The CDR3 loop spans 11 amino acids. Germline assignment: CDR1 DFQATT and CDR2 SNEGSKA (reference sequence). The CDR3 reads CSWDSSYEQYF. The CDR3 DNA reads as TGCAGCTGGGACTCCTCCTACGAGCAGTACTTC.

CDR3 coding DNA: TGTGCCAGCAGCCCCGGGGGGATCACCTACGAGCAGTACTTC. Its protein is CASSPGGITYEQYF. This chain joins TRBV6-6 and TRBJ2-7, with 7 bases lining up with TRBD2. The CDR3 spans 14 residues. The V gene's germline CDR1 is MNHNY and CDR2 SVGAGI (reference sequence). V lost 6 bases and J lost 2; bases outside the gene matches: 7.

The CDR3 region has the DNA TGTGCCAGCAGCGCTAGCTCCTATAATTCACCCCTCCACTTT. Translated: CASSASSYNSPLHF. The V gene is TRBV6-5, the J gene TRBJ1-6; no definite D call. V was clipped by 6 bases and J by 0 bases, with 6 bases between them. The CDR3 is 14 residues long. Germline lookup yields CDR1 MNHEY and CDR2 SVGAGI.

This rearrangement joins TRBV4-3 to TRBJ2-1, with TRBD2 matching 11 bases. With V trimmed by 7 bases and J by 2 bases, 16 bases remained unmatched. Looked up from germline, CDR1 is LGHNA and CDR2 is YSLEER. The CDR3 contains 19 residues. The CDR3 region has the DNA TGCGCCAGCACGAGGAAGGTAGCGGGAGGGCCGGGGCCCTACAATGAGCAGTTCTTC. Translating it yields CASTRKVAGGPGPYNEQFF.

The chain employs TRBV5-4 and TRBJ1-5, with 8 bases that match TRBD1. The germline V gene encodes CDR1 SGHNT and CDR2 YYREEE (reference sequence). The CDR3 has 15 amino acids. V shed 4 bases and J 3 bases; nucleotides not matched to a gene: 6. The CDR3 region has the DNA TGTGCCAGCAGCCGGGGGACAGGTGACAATCAGCCCCAGCATTTT. Translating it yields CASSRGTGDNQPQHF.

This clone was recorded a few times. The chain carries TRBV7-9 and TRBJ2-7; TRBD2 agrees at 7 bases. This CDR3 has 13 residues. J was trimmed by 2 bases and V by 6 bases; bases with no gene match: 4. Germline values: CDR1 SEHNR, CDR2 FQNEAQ (reference sequence). In DNA form, the CDR3 reads TGTGCCAGCAGACGGGGGGACGCCTACGAGCAGTACTTC. Translated, it gives CASRRGDAYEQYF.

The V gene is TRBV27, the J gene TRBJ2-2; TRBD1 aligns across 7 bases. Germline CDR1 is MNHEY and CDR2 is SMNVEV (reference sequence). V gave up 7 bases and J gave up 0 bases; unmatched junction bases: 8. The CDR3 is 16 residues long. CDR3 DNA sequence: TGTGCCAGCACCGGGACAGCAAGCACGAACACCGGGGAGCTGTTTTTT. It is translated as CASTGTASTNTGELFF.